Listed here are 8 T cell receptor beta chains from one sample, sequenced in a study of early T cells in non-severe SARS-CoV-2 infection. TCRdb processed the 5' RACE reads anew with MiXCR; each CDR3 protein has one entry. The sample comprises 60,000 to 75,000 distinct CDR3 sequences, about a tenth of which are singletons, and about a sixth rests with the top ten. Sequencing was performed on whole blood, taken at baseline. Receptors originate from an adult who was a healthcare worker with PCR-confirmed SARS-CoV-2 infection or an uninfected control (not recorded which).

The chain combines TRBV19 with TRBJ2-5; maybe TRBD2 (6 bases). Germline CDR1 LNHDA, CDR2 SQIVND (reference sequence). The V gene lost 3 bases and the J gene lost 5 bases, with 16 bases spanning the gap. The CDR3 consists of 15 residues. The CDR3 here is CASSIRAGTVETQYF. As DNA, the CDR3 is TGTGCCAGTAGTATCCGGGCAGGGACTGTGGAGACCCAGTACTTC.

The chain joins TRBV27 to TRBJ1-2; TRBD1 aligns across 7 bases. This CDR3 is 15 amino acids long. The germline V gene has CDR1 MNHEY and CDR2 SMNVEV (reference sequence). The trim removed 6 bases at V and 8 bases at J, leaving 15 bases unmatched. CDR3 sequence reads: CASSQRGRDSGGYTF. For the CDR3, the DNA is TGTGCCAGCAGCCAGAGAGGAAGGGACAGTGGAGGCTACACCTTC.

V usage is TRBV7-2 and J usage is TRBJ1-4; the match to TRBD1 covers 7 bases. Trimming at V came to 5 bases and at J to 6 bases, leaving 6 bases not matched to a gene. Per the germline V gene, CDR1 is SGHTA and CDR2 is FQGNSA. The length of the CDR3 is 14 residues. For the CDR3, the DNA is TGTGCCAGCAGCGAATACGGACAGGATGAAAAACTGTTTTTT. Translating it yields CASSEYGQDEKLFF. Together with reference TRBV7-2 and TRBJ1-4, the CDR3 gives the full variable domain: GAGVSQSPSNKVTEKGKDVELRCDPISGHTALYWYRQSLGQGLEFLIYFQGNSAPDKSGLPSDRFSAERTGGSVSTLTIQRTQQEDSAVYLCASSEYGQDEKLFFGSGTQLSVL.

The rearrangement links TRBV11-2 to TRBJ2-1; perhaps D is TRBD1 or TRBD2 (5 bases each). There are 16 residues in the CDR3. V was shortened by 5 bases and J by 3 bases, with 17 bases between the two germline ends. Germline V gene sequence: CDR1 SGHAT, CDR2 FQNNGV. The CDR3 DNA sequence: TGTGCCAGCAGCAGATCCGCCGGGGCTGGCTACAATGAGCAGTTCTTC. It codes for CASSRSAGAGYNEQFF.

This clonotype has at least ten counts. The chain uses TRBV2 and TRBJ1-2; TRBD1 agrees at 9 bases. The CDR3 consists of 12 residues. The germline gives CDR1 SNHLY, CDR2 FYNNEI. V was clipped by 6 bases and J by 5 bases; unmatched bases: 1. Here the CDR3 reads CASSGTGYGYTF. CDR3 bases: TGTGCCAGCAGCGGGACAGGGTATGGCTACACCTTC.

The chain carries TRBV24-1 and TRBJ2-1; D is unclear. The length of the CDR3 is 13 residues. Trimming cost V 3 bases and J 4 bases, with 6 bases left between them. Germline V CDR1 and CDR2: KGHDR, SFDVKD. The CDR3 DNA reads TGTGCCACCAGTGATCTGGGATACAATGAGCAGTTCTTC. Residues: CATSDLGYNEQFF.

This clonotype has a count of ten or more. The rearrangement joins TRBV10-3 to TRBJ2-2; 9 bases are a match to TRBD1. CDR3 length equals 16 residues. J was trimmed by 4 bases and V by 2 bases; bases with no gene match: 5. Per the germline V gene, CDR1 is ENHRY and CDR2 is SYGVKD. CDR3 sequence (DNA): TGTGCCATCAGTGAGCTGACAGGGGGGAGCACCGGGGAGCTGTTTTTT. This gives the protein CAISELTGGSTGELFF.

The V call is TRBV27, the J call TRBJ1-5, with 9 bases fitting TRBD1. The V segment lost 4 bases and the J segment 5 bases; nucleotides outside the gene matches: 12. Germline V CDR1 and CDR2: MNHEY, SMNVEV (reference sequence). The CDR3 sequence is 17 residues long. The chain's CDR3 is CASSSRQGTGIDQPQHF. CDR3 DNA: TGTGCCAGCAGTTCACGGCAAGGGACAGGGATCGATCAGCCCCAGCATTTT.